This TCR beta chain was sequenced in a study of cytomegalovirus exposure and HLA in healthy donors. In the case of this clone: The antigen is not known.

PCR employed 60 Vbeta and 13 Jbeta primers. Using immunoSEQ multiplex PCR, the repertoire was profiled, and TCRdb retains in-frame clones only, with some absent. Of 65,000 to 85,000 clones detected, 84% appear once; the ten largest clones hold roughly 2.3%. Study results and limitations: HLA allele associations emerged for 15,000 to 20,000 TCR beta sequences in a later analysis, at 0.05 false discovery rate. TCR beta sequences reportedly predicted the HLA-A and HLA-B alleles of most subjects accurately.

V was clipped by 3 bases and J by 3 bases; unmatched bases: 0. CDR1 and CDR2 from the germline V gene are SGHRS and YFSETQ. The CDR3 loop spans 13 amino acids. The receptor comes from a woman aged 50 to 60 in good health and CMV-seronegative. The gene calls are TRBV5-1 and TRBJ2-1; TRBD1 matches at 7 bases. Sequencing used PBMCs. CDR3 coding DNA: TGCGCCAGCAGCTGGACAGGCTACAATGAGCAGTTCTTC. Translated: CASSWTGYNEQFF.